Shown below are 8 T cell receptor beta chains from a single sample sequenced in a study of cytomegalovirus exposure and HLA in healthy donors. Measured with immunoSEQ multiplex PCR; TCRdb has only the in-frame clones, and not every one. The sample holds fewer than 200,000 clones, roughly nine tenths seen once. Specimen: PBMCs. The receptor source for this set is a man in his late teens or twenties in good health and CMV-seropositive.

The chain joins TRBV10-2 to TRBJ2-1; tentatively, D is TRBD1 (6 bases). CDR1 and CDR2 from the germline V gene are WSHSY and SAAADI. The germline V and J ends were trimmed by 2 bases and 6 bases, with 11 bases remaining between them. This CDR3 has 14 residues. The CDR3 nucleotides are TGCGCCAGCAGTGAGCCCGGACAGTCCAATGAGCAGTTCTTC. As protein: CASSEPGQSNEQFF.

The chain links TRBV19 to TRBJ1-5; D is uncertain. Trimming removed 1 base at V and 6 bases at J, with 10 bases between. Germline CDR1 and CDR2: LNHDA and SQIVND (reference sequence). The CDR3 contains 14 residues. The chain's CDR3 is CASSIVPGGQPQHF. The DNA for the CDR3 is TGTGCCAGTAGTATAGTGCCCGGTGGTCAGCCCCAGCATTTT.

V usage is TRBV7-6 and J usage is TRBJ2-7, with 10 positions matching TRBD2. Germline V gene lookup returns CDR1 SGHVS and CDR2 FNYEAQ. The length of the CDR3 is 16 residues. J was trimmed by 0 bases and V by 1 base; bases with no gene match: 3. In nucleotides, the CDR3 is TGTGCCAGCAGCTTAGGACTAGCGGGTACCTCCTACGAGCAGTACTTC. Amino acids: CASSLGLAGTSYEQYF.

The rearrangement uses TRBV28 and TRBJ2-7, with D perhaps matching TRBD1 (6 bases). Germline assignment: CDR1 MDHEN and CDR2 SYDVKM. With 6 bases removed from V and 0 bases from J, the gap between germline ends came to 15 bases. This CDR3 has 15 amino acids. CDR3 nucleotides: TGTGCCAGCAGCCCTGAGGGGGTTGGCTCCTACGAGCAGTACTTC. Translation gives CASSPEGVGSYEQYF.

The chain carries TRBV6-1 and TRBJ2-3; D call uncertain. Trimming left V 10 bases short and J 3 bases short, with 14 bases between. The CDR3 length is 13 residues. CDR1 and CDR2 (germline): MNHNS, SASEGT. The CDR3 here is CATRRVGTDTQYF. The DNA for the CDR3 is TGTGCCACCCGACGGGTTGGGACAGATACGCAGTATTTT.

The chain couples TRBV5-4 to TRBJ2-2, with TRBD1 matching 9 bases. V lost 2 bases, J lost 4 bases, and 6 bases stayed unmatched. Germline V gives CDR1 SGHNT, CDR2 YYREEE (reference sequence). The CDR3 consists of 16 residues. The CDR3 sequence is CASSLPGQGATGELFF. In DNA form, the CDR3 reads TGTGCCAGCAGCTTACCGGGACAGGGCGCCACCGGGGAGCTGTTTTTT. The full variable domain, completed using reference TRBV5-4 and TRBJ2-2, is ETGVTQSPTHLIKTRGQQVTLRCSSQSGHNTVSWYQQALGQGPQFIFQYYREEENGRGNFPPRFSGLQFPNYSSELNVNALELDDSALYLCASSLPGQGATGELFFGEGSRLTVL.

This clone has just a few counts. The chain carries TRBV6-1 and TRBJ2-7, with 7 positions matching TRBD2. The CDR3 covers 15 residues. V gave up 4 bases and J gave up 2 bases; unmatched junction bases: 8. CDR1 is MNHNS, CDR2 SASEGT, per germline. The DNA for the CDR3 is TGTGCCAGCAGTGGTAGGCTAGCGGAAGCCTACGAGCAGTACTTC. Protein: CASSGRLAEAYEQYF.

The chain employs TRBV5-1 and TRBJ2-3; 8 bases fit TRBD2. From germline, CDR1 is SGHRS and CDR2 YFSETQ. The junction had 0 bases not matched to a gene; V was cut back by 3 bases and J by 0 bases. CDR3 length: 14 residues. In nucleotides, the CDR3 is TGCGCCAGCAGCTCTAGCGGGAGCACAGATACGCAGTATTTT. This translates into CASSSSGSTDTQYF.